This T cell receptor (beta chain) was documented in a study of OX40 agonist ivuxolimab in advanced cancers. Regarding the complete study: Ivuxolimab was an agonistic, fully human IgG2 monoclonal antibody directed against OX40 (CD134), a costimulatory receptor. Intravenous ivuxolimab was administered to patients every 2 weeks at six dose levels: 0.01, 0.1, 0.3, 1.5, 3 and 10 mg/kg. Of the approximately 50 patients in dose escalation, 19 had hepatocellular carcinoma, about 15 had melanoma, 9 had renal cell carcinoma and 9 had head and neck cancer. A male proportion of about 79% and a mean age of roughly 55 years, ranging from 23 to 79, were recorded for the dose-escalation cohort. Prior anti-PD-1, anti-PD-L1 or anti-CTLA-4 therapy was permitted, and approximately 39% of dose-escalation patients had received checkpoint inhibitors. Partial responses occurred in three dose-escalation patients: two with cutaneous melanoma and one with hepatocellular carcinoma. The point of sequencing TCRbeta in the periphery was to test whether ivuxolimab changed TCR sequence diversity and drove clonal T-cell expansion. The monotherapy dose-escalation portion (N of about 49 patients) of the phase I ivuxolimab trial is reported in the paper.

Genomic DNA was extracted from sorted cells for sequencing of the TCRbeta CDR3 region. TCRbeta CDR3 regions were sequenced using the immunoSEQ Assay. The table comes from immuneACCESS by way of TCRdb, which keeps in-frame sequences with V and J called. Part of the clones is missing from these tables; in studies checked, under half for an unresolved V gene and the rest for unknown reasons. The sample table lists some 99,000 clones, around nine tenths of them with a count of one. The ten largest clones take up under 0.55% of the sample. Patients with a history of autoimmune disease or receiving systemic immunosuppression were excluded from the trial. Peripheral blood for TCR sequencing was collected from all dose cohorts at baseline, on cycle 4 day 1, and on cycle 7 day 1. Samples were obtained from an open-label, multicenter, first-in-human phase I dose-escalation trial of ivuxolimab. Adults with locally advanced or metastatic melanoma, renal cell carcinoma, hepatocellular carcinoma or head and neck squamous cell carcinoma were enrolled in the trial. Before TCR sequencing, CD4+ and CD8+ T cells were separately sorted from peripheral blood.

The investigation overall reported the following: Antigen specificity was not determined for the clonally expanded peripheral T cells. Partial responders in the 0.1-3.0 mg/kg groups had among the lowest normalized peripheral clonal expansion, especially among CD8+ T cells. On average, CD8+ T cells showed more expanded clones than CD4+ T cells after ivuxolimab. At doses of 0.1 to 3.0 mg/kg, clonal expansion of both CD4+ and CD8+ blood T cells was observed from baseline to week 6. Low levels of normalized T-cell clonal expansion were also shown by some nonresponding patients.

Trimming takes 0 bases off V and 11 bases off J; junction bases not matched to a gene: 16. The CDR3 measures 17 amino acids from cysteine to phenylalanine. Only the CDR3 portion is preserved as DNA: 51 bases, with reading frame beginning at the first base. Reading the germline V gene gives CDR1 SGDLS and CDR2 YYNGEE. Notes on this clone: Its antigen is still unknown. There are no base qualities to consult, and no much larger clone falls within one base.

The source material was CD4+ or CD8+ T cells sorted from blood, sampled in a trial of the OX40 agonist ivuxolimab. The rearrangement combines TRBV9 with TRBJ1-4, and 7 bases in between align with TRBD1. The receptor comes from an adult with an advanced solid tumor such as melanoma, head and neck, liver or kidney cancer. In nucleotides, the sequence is TGTGCCAGCAGCGTAGAGCTATCCGGGACAGACCTTGGGAAACTGTTTTTT. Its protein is CASSVELSGTDLGKLFF.